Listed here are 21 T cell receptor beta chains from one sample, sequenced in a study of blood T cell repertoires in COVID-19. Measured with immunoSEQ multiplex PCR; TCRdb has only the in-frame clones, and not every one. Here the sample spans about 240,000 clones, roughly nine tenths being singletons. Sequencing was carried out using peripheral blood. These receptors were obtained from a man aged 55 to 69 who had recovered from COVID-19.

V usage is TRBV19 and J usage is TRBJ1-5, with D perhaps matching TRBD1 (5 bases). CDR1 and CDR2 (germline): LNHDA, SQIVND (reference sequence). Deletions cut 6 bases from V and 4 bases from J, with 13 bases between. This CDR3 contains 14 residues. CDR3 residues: CASRPRPGNQPQHF. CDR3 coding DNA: TGTGCCAGTAGACCACGGCCAGGGAATCAGCCCCAGCATTTT.

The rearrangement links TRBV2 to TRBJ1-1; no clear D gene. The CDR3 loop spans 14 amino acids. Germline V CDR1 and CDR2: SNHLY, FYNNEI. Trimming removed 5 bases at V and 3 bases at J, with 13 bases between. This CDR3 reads CASSNLGWDTEAFF. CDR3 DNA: TGTGCCAGCAGTAACCTCGGGTGGGACACTGAAGCTTTCTTT.

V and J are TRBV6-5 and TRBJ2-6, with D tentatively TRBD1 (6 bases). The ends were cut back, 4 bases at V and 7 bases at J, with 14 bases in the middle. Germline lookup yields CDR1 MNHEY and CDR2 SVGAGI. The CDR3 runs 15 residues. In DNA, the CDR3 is TGTGCCAGCAGTTCCGGGACATATAATGCCAACGTCCTGACTTTC. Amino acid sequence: CASSSGTYNANVLTF.

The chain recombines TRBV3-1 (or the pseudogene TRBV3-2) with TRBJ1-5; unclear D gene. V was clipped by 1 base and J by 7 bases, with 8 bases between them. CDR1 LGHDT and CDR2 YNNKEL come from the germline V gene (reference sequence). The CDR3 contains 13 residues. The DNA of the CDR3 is TGTGCCAGCAGCCAAGTGTACGGGCAGCCCCAGCATTTT. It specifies CASSQVYGQPQHF.

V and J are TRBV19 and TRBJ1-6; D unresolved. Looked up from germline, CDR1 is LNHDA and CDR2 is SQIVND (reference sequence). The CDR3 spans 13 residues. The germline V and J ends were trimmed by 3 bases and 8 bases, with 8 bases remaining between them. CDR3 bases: TGTGCCAGTAGTATTTGGCGGGATTCACCCCTCCACTTT. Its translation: CASSIWRDSPLHF.

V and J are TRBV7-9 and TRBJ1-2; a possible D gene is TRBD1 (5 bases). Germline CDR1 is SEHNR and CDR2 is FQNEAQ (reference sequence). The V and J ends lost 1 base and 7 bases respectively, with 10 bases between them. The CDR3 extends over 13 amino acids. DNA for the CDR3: TGTGCCAGCAGCTTAGGGCAGGGTTTTGGCTACACCTTC. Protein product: CASSLGQGFGYTF.

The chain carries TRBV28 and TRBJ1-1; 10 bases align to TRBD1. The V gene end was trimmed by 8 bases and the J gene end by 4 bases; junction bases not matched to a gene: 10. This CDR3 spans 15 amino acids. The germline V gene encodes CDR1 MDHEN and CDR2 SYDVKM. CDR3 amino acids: CASVSRDRGGTEAFF. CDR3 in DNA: TGTGCCAGCGTTTCCCGGGACAGGGGTGGCACTGAAGCTTTCTTT.

CDR3 bases: TGTGCCACCAGTTCAACACTAGCCCCGAACACCGGGGAGCTGTTTTTT. Its protein is CATSSTLAPNTGELFF. The chain is built from TRBV24-1 and TRBJ2-2, with a weak D call TRBD2 (6 bases). V was pared by 6 bases and J by 0 bases, with 13 bases between. The CDR3 runs 16 residues. Germline V CDR1 and CDR2: KGHDR, SFDVKD.

CDR3 bases: TGTGCCAGCAGCCTTGGAGGTAGAAAATGGGGGAAGACAGGGTTACGACTGAATGAGCAGTTCTTC. It encodes CASSLGGRKWGKTGLRLNEQFF. The chain links TRBV3-1 (or the pseudogene TRBV3-2) to TRBJ2-1, with 7 nucleotides matching TRBD1. The CDR3 contains 22 residues. V lost 4 bases, J lost 7 bases, and 31 bases stayed unmatched. CDR1 and CDR2 (germline): LGHDT, YNNKEL (reference sequence).

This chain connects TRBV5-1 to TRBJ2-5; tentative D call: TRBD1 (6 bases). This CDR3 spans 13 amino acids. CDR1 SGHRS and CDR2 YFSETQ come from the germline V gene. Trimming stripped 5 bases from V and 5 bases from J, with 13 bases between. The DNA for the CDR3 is TGCGCCAGCAGAATCCCAGGGGACGAGACCCAGTACTTC. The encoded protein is CASRIPGDETQYF.

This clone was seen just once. The DNA for the CDR3 is TGTGCCAGCTCCGGGACAGGGCTAGCCTATGGCTACACCTTC. Protein sequence: CASSGTGLAYGYTF. This chain uses TRBV18 with TRBJ1-2; 9 nucleotides line up with TRBD1. Germline CDR1 reads KGHSH; CDR2 reads LQKENI. With 6 bases clipped from V and 4 bases from J, the junction kept 6 bases outside the gene matches. This CDR3 contains 14 residues.

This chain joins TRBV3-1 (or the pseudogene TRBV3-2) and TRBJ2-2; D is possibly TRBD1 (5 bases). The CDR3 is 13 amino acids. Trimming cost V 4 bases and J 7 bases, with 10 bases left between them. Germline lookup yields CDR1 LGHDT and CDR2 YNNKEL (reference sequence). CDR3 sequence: CASSPQVIGELFF. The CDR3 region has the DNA TGTGCCAGCAGCCCACAGGTTATCGGGGAGCTGTTTTTT.

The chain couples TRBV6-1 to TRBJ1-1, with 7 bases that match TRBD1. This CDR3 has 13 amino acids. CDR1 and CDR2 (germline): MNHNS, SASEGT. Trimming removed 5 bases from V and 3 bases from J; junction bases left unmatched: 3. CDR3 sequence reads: CASSLQGDTEAFF. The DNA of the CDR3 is TGTGCCAGCAGTCTGCAGGGGGACACTGAAGCTTTCTTT.

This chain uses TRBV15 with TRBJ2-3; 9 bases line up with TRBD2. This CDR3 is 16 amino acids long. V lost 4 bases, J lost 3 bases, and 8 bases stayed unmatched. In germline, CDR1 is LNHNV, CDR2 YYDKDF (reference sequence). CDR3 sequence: CATSTSGGPMTDTQYF. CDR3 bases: TGTGCCACCAGCACCAGCGGGGGGCCGATGACAGATACGCAGTATTTT. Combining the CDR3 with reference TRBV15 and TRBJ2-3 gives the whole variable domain DAMVIQNPRYQVTQFGKPVTLSCSQTLNHNVMYWYQQKSSQAPKLLFHYYDKDFNNEADTPDNFQSRRPNTSFCFLDIRSPGLGDTAMYLCATSTSGGPMTDTQYFGPGTRLTVL.

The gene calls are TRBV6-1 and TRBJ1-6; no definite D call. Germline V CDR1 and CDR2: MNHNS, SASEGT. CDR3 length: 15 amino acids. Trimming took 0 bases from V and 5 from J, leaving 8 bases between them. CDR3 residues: CASSEAHADNSPLHF. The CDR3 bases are TGTGCCAGCAGTGAAGCGCACGCAGATAATTCACCCCTCCACTTT.

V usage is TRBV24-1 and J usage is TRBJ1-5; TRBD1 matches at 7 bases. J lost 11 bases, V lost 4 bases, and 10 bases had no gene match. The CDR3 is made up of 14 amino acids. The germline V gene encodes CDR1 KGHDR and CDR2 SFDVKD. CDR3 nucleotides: TGTGCCACCAGTGACCGGACAGGAAAAATGGCCCAGCATTTT. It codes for CATSDRTGKMAQHF.

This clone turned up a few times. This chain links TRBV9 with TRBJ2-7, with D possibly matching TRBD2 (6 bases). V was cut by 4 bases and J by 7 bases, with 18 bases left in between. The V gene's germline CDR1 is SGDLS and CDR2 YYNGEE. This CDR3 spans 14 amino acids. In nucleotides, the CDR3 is TGTGCCAGCAGCACGGGAGCGAGGCCGGGGGAGCAGTACTTC. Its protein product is CASSTGARPGEQYF.

CDR3 DNA: TGTGCCACCAGTGACCCGTCACCCGGGACAGGGGCCAAGACCCAGTACTTC. Residues: CATSDPSPGTGAKTQYF. This chain joins TRBV24-1 and TRBJ2-5, with 10 bases that match TRBD1. The CDR3 loop spans 17 amino acids. The germline gives CDR1 KGHDR, CDR2 SFDVKD. Trimming cost V 4 bases and J 6 bases; bases outside gene matches: 13.

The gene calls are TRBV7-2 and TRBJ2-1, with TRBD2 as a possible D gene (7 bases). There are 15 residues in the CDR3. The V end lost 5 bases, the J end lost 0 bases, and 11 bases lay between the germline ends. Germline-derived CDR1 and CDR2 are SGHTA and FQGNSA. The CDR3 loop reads CASSLGGPSYNEQFF. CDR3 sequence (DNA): TGTGCCAGCAGCCTCGGGGGGCCCTCCTACAATGAGCAGTTCTTC.

CDR3 coding DNA: TGTGCCAGCTCACCACGAGGGACAGGGGACACTGAAGCTTTCTTT. It yields the protein CASSPRGTGDTEAFF. The genes are TRBV18 and TRBJ1-1; 10 bases are a match to TRBD1. Germline V CDR1 and CDR2: KGHSH, LQKENI. The J segment lost 3 bases and the V segment lost 1 base, leaving 2 bases of the junction unmatched. The CDR3 extends over 15 amino acids.

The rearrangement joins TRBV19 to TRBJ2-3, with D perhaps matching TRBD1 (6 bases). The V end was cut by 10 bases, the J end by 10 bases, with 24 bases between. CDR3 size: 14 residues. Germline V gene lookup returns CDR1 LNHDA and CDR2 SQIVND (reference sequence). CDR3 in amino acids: CATSLLSLGGPQYF. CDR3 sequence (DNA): TGTGCCACTTCATTACTCTCTTTAGGGGGACCGCAGTATTTT.